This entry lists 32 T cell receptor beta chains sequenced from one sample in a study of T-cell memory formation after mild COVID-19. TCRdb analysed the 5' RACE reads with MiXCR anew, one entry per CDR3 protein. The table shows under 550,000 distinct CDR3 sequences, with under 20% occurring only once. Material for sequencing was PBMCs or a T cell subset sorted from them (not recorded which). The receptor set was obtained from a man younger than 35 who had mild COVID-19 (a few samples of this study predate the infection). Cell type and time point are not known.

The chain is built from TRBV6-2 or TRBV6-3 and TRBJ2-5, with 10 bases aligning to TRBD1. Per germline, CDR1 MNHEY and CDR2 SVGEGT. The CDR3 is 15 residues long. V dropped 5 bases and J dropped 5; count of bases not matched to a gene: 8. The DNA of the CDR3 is TGTGCCAGCAGTACGGACAGGGGGTACGTGGAGACCCAGTACTTC. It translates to CASSTDRGYVETQYF.

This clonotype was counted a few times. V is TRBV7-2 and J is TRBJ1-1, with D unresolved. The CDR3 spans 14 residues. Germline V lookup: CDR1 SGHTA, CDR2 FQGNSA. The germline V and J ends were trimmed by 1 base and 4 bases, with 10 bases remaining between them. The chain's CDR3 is CASSLGRSFTEAFF. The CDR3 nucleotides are TGTGCCAGCAGCTTAGGGCGTTCCTTCACTGAAGCTTTCTTT.

The CDR3: CSAGGQVGQPQHF. The CDR3 DNA reads as TGCAGCGCTGGGGGACAGGTCGGTCAGCCCCAGCATTTT. The V gene is TRBV29-1, the J gene TRBJ1-5; 8 bases agree with TRBD1. The germline gives CDR1 SQVTM, CDR2 ANQGSEA. The V gene end was trimmed by 7 bases and the J gene end by 6 bases; junction bases not matched to a gene: 8. The CDR3 runs to 13 residues.

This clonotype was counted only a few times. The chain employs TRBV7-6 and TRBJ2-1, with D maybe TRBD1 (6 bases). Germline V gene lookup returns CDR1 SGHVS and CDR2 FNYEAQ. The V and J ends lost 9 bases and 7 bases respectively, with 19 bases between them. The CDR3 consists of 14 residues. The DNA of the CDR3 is TGTGCCAGAAGATGGGGTTTCAGGGGTAATGAGCAGTTCTTC. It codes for CARRWGFRGNEQFF.

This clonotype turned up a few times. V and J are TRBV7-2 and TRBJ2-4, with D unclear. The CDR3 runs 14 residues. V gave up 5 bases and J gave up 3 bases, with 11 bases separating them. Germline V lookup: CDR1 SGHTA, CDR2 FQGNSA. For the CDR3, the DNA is TGTGCCAGCAGCATGACCCTTGGCAAAAACATTCAGTACTTC. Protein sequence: CASSMTLGKNIQYF.

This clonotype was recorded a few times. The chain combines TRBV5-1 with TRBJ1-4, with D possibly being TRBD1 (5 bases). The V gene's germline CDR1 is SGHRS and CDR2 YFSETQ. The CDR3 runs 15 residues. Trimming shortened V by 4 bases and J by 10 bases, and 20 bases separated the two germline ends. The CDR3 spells CASSPRGSNDGKLFF. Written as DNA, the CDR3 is TGCGCCAGCAGCCCCCGGGGGTCGAATGATGGAAAACTGTTTTTT.

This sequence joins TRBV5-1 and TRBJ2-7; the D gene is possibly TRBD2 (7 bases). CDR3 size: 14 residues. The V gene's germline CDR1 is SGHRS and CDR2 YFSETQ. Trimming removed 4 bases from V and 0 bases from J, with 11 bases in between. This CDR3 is CASSGRGSSYEQYF. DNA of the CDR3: TGCGCCAGCAGCGGGAGGGGGTCCTCCTACGAGCAGTACTTC. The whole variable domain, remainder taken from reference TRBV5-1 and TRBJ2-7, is KAGVTQTPRYLIKTRGQQVTLSCSPISGHRSVSWYQQTPGQGLQFLFEYFSETQRNKGNFPGRFSGRQFSNSRSEMNVSTLELGDSALYLCASSGRGSSYEQYFGPGTRLTVT.

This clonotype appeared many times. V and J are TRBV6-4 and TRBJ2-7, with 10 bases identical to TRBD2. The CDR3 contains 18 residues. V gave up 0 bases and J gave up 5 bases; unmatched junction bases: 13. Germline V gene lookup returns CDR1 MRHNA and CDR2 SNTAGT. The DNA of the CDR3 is TGTGCCAGCAGTGACTCGACGGCTAGCGGGGGCCTTAAGCACGAGCAGTACGTC. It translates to CASSDSTASGGLKHEQYV.

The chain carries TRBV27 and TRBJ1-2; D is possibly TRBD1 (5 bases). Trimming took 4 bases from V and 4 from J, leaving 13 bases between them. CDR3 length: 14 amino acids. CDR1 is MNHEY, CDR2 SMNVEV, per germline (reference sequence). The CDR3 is CASSYRGPGYGYTF. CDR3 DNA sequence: TGTGCCAGCAGTTATAGGGGACCGGGCTATGGCTACACCTTC.

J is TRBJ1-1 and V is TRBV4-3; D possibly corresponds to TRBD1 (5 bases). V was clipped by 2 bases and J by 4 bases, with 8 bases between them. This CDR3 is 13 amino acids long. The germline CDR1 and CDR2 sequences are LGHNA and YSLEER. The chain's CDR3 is CASSQRQSTEAFF. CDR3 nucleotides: TGCGCCAGCAGCCAACGACAGAGCACTGAAGCTTTCTTT.

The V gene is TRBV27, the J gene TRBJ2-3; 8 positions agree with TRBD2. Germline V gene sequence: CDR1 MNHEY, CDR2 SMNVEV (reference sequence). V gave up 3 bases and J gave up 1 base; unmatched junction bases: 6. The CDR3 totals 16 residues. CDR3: CASSLVRAGGTDTQYF. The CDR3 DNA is TGTGCCAGCAGTTTGGTCAGAGCGGGGGGCACAGATACGCAGTATTTT.

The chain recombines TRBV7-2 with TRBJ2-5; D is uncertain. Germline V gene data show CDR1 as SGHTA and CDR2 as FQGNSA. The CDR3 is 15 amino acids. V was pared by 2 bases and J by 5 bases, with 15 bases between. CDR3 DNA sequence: TGTGCCAGCAGCTTACAGTCTTTAGGCCCGGAGACCCAGTACTTC. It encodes CASSLQSLGPETQYF.

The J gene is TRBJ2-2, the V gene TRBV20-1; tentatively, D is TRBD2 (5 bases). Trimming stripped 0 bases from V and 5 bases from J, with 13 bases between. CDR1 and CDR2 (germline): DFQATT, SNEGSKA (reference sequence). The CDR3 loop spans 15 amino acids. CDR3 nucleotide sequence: TGCAGTGCTAGAGATTTCGCCCGAGGGACCGGGGAGCTGTTTTTT. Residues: CSARDFARGTGELFF.

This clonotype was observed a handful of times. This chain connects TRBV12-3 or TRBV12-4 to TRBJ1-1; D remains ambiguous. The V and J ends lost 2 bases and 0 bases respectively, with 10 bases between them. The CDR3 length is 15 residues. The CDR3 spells CASSLRQSMNTEAFF. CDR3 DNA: TGTGCCAGCAGTTTACGGCAGAGCATGAACACTGAAGCTTTCTTT.

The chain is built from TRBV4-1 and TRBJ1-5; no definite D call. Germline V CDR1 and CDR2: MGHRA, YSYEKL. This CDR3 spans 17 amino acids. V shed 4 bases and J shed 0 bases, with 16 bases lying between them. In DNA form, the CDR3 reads TGCGCCAGCAGCCCACAGACCGACTCGTATAGCAATCAGCCCCAGCATTTT. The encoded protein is CASSPQTDSYSNQPQHF.

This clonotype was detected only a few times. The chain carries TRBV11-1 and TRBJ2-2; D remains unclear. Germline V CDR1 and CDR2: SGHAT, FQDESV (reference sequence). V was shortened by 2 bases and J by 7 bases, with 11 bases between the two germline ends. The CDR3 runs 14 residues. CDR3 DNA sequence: TGTGCCAGCAGCTTAAGGACCTCGGTCGGGGAGCTGTTTTTT. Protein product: CASSLRTSVGELFF.

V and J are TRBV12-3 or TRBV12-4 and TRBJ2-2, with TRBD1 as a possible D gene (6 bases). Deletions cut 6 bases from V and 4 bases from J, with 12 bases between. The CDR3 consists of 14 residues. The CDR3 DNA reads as TGTGCCAGCAGCCTGGGACACGCCACCGGGGAGCTGTTTTTT. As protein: CASSLGHATGELFF.

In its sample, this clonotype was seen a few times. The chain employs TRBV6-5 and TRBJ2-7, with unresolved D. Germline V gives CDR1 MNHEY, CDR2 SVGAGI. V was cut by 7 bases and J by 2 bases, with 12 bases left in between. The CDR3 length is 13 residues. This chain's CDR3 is CASTHGITYEQYF. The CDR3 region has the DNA TGTGCCAGCACCCACGGCATTACCTACGAGCAGTACTTC.

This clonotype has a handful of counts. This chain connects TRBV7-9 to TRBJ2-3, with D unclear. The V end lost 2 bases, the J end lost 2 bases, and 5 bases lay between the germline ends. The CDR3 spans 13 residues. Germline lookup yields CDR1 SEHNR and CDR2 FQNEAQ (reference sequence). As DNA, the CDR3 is TGTGCCAGCAGCTTATTCCTCACAGATACGCAGTATTTT. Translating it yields CASSLFLTDTQYF. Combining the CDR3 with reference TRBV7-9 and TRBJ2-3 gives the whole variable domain DTGVSQNPRHKITKRGQNVTFRCDPISEHNRLYWYRQTLGQGPEFLTYFQNEAQLEKSRLLSDRFSAERPKGSFSTLEIQRTEQGDSAMYLCASSLFLTDTQYFGPGTRLTVL.

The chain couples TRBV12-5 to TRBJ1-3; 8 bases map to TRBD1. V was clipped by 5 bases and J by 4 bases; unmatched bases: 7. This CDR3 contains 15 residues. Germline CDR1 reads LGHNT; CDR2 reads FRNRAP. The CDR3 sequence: CASGNQGAYGNTIYF. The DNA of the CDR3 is TGTGCTAGTGGTAATCAGGGGGCATACGGAAACACCATATATTTT.

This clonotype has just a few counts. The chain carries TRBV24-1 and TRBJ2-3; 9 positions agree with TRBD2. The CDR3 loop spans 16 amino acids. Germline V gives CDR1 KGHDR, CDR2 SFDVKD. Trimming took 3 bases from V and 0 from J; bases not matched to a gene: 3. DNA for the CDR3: TGTGCCACCAGTGATGAGACTAGCGGTAGCACAGATACGCAGTATTTT. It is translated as CATSDETSGSTDTQYF.

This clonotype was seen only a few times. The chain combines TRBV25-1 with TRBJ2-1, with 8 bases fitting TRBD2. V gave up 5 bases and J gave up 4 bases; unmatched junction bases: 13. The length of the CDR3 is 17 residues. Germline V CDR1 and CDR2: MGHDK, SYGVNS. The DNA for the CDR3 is TGTGCCAGCAGTATTAGCGGAGCGGGGGCCAATTACAATGAGCAGTTCTTC. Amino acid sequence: CASSISGAGANYNEQFF.

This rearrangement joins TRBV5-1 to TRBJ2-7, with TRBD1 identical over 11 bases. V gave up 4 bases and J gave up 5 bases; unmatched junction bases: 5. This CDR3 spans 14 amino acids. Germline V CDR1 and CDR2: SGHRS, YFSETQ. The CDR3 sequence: CASSGGQGADEQYF. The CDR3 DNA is TGCGCCAGCAGCGGCGGACAGGGGGCCGACGAGCAGTACTTC.

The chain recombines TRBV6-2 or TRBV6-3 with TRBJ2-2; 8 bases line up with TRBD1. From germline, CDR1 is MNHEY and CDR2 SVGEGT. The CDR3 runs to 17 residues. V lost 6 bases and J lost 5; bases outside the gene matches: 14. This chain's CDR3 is CASSQDPGTGVTGELFF. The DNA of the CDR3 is TGTGCCAGCAGCCAGGATCCCGGGACAGGCGTGACCGGGGAGCTGTTTTTT.

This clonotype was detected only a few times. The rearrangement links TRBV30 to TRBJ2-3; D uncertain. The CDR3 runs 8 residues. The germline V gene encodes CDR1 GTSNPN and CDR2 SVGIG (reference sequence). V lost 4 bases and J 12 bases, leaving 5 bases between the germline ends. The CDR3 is CAWTDQYF. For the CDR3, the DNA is TGTGCCTGGACGGACCAGTATTTT. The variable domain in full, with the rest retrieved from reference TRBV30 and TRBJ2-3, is SQTIHQWPATLVQPVGSPLSLECTVEGTSNPNLYWYRQAAGRGLQLLFYSVGIGQISSEVPQNLSASRPQDRQFILSSKKLLLSDSGFYLCAWTDQYFGPGTRLTVL.

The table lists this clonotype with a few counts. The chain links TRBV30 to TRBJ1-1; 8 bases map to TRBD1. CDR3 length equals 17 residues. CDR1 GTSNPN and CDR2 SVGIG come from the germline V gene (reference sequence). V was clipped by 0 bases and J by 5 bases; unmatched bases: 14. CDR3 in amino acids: CAWSVLGQGLFGTEAFF. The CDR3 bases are TGTGCCTGGAGTGTACTCGGACAGGGCCTTTTTGGGACTGAAGCTTTCTTT.

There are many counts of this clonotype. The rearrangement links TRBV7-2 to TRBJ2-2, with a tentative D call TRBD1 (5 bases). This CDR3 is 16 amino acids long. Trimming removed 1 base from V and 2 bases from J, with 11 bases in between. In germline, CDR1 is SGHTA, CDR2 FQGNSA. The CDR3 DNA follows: TGTGCCAGCAGCTTAGTGTTAGGGGCCAACACCGGGGAGCTGTTTTTT. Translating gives CASSLVLGANTGELFF.

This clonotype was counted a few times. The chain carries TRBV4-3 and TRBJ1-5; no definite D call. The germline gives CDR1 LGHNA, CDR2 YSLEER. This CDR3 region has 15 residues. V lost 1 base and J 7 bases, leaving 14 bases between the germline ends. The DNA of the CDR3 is TGCGCCAGCAGCCAAGTAGCTGGGTCCCAGCAGCCCCAGCATTTT. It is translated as CASSQVAGSQQPQHF.

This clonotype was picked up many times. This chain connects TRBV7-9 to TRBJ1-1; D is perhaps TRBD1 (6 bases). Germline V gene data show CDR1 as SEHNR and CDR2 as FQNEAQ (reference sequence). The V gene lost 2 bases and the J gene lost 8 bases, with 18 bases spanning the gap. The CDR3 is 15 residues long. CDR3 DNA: TGTGCCAGCAGCTTAAGGGGGGTATCGGTTGGCGAAGCTTTCTTT. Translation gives CASSLRGVSVGEAFF.

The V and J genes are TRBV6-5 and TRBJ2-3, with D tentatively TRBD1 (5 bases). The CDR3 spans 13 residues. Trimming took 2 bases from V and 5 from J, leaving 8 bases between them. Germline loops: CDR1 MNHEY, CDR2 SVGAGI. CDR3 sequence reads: CASSYVGEDTQYF. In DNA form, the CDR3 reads TGTGCCAGCAGTTACGTAGGGGAAGATACGCAGTATTTT.

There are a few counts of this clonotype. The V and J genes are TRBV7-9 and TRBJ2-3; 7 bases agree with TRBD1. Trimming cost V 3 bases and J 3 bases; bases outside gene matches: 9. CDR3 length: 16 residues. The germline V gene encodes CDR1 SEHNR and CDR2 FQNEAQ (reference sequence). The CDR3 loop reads CASSFQLQGMTDTQYF. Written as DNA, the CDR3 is TGTGCCAGCAGCTTCCAACTACAGGGGATGACAGATACGCAGTATTTT.

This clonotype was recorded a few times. As DNA, the CDR3 is TGTGCCAGCAGCCCCGGGACTAGCGGGGGGGATACGCAGTATTTT. It codes for CASSPGTSGGDTQYF. The rearrangement uses TRBV7-2 and TRBJ2-3; 15 nucleotides match TRBD2. The CDR3 runs 15 residues. V gave up 5 bases and J gave up 6 bases; unmatched junction bases: 3. Germline CDR1 and CDR2: SGHTA and FQGNSA.